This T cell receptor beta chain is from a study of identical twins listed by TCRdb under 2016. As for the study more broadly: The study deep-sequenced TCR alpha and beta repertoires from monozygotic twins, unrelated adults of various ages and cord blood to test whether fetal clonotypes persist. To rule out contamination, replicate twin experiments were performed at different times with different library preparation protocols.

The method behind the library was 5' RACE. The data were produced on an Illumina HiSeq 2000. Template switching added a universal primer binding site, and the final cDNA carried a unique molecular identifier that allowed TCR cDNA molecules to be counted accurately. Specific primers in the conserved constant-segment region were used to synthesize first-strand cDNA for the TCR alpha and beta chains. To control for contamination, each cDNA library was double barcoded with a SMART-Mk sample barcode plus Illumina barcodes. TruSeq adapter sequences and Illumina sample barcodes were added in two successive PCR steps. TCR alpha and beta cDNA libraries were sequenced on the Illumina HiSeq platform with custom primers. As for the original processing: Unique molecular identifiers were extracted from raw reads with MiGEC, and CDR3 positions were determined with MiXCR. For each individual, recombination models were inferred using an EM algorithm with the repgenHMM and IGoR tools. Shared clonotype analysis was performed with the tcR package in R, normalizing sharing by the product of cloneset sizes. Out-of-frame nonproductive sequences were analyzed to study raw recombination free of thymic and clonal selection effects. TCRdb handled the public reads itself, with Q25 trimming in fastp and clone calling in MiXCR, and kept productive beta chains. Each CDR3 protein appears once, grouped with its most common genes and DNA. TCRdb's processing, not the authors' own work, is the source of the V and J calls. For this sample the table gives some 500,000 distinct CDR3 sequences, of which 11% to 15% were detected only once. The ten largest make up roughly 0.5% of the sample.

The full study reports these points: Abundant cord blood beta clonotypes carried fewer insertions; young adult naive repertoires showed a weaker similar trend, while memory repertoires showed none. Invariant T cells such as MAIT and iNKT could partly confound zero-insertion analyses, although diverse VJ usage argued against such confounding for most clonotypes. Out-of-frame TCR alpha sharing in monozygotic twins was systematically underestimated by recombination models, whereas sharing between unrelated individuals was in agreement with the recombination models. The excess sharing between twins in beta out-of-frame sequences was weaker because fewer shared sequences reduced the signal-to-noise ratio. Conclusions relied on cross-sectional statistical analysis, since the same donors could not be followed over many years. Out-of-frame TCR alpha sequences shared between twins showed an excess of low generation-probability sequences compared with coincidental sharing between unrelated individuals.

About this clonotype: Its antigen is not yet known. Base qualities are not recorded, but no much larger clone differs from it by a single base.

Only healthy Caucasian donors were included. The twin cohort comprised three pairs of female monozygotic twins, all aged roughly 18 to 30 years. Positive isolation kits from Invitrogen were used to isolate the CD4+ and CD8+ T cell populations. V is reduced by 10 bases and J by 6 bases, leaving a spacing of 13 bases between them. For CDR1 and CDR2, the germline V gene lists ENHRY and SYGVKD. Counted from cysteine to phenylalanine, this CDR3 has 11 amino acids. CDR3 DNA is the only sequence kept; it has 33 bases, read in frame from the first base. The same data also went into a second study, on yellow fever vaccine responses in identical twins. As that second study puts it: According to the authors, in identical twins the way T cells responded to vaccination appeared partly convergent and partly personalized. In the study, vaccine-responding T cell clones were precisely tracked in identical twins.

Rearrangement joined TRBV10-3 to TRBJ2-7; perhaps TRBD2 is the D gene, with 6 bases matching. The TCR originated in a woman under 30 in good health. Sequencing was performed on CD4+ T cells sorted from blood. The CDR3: CASGLPSEQYF. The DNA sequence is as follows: TGTGCCAGCGGACTACCCTCCGAGCAGTACTTC.